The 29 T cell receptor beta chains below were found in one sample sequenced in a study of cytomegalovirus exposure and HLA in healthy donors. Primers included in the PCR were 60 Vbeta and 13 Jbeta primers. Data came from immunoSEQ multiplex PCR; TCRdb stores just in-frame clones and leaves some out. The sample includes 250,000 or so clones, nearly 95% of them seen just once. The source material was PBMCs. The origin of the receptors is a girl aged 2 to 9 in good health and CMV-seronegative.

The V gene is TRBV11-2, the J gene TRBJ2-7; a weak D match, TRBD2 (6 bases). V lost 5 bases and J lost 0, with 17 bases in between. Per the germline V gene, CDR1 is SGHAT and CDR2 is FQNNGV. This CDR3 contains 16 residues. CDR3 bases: TGTGCCAGCAGCCCAATCGCGGGACGAGACTCCTACGAGCAGTACTTC. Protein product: CASSPIAGRDSYEQYF.

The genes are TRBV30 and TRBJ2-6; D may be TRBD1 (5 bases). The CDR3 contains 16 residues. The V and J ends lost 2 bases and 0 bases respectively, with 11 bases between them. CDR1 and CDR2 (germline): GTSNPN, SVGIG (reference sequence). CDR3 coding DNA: TGTGCCTGGAGTAGACAGTTCCTCTCTGGGGCCAACGTCCTGACTTTC. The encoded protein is CAWSRQFLSGANVLTF.

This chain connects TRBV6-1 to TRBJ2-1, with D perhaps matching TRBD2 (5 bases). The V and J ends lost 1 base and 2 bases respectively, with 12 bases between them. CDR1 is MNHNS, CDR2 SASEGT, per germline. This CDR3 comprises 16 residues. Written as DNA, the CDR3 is TGTGCCAGCAGTGAAGAGGCGGGCCTCGCCTACAATGAGCAGTTCTTC. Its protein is CASSEEAGLAYNEQFF.

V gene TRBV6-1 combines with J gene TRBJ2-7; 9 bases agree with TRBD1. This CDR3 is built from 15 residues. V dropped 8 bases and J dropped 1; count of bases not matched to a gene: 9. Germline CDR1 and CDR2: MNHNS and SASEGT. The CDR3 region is CASETDRGTSYEQYF. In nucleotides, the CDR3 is TGTGCCAGCGAAACGGACAGGGGAACTTCCTACGAGCAGTACTTC.

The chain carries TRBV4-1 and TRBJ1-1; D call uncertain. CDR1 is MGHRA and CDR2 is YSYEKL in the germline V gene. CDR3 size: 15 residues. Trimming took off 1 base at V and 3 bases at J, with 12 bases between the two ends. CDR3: CASSQVIELYTEAFF. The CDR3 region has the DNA TGCGCCAGCAGCCAAGTGATCGAGTTATACACTGAAGCTTTCTTT.

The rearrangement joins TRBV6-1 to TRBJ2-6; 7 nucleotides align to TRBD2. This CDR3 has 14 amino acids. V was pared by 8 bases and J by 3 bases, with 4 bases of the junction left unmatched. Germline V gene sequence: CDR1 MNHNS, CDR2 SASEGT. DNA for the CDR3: TGTGCCAGCGGGGGGAGGGTTGGGGCCAACGTCCTGACTTTC. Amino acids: CASGGRVGANVLTF.

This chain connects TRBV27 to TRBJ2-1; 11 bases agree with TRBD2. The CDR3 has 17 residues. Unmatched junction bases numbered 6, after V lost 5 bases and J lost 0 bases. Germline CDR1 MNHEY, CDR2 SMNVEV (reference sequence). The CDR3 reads CASSPTSGESSYNEQFF. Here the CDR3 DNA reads TGTGCCAGCAGTCCGACTAGCGGGGAGAGCTCCTACAATGAGCAGTTCTTC.

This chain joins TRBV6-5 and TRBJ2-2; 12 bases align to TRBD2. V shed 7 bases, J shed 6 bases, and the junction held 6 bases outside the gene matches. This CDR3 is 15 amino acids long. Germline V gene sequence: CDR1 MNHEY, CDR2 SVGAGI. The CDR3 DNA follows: TGTGCCAGCACGACTAGCGGGAGCTTCGCCGGGGAGCTGTTTTTT. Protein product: CASTTSGSFAGELFF.

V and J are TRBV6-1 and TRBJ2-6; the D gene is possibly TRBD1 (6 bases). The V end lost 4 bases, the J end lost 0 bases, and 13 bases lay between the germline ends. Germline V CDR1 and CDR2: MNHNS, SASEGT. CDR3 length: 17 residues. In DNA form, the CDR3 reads TGTGCCAGCAGTGCCCAGACAGGCCGCTCTGGGGCCAACGTCCTGACTTTC. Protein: CASSAQTGRSGANVLTF.

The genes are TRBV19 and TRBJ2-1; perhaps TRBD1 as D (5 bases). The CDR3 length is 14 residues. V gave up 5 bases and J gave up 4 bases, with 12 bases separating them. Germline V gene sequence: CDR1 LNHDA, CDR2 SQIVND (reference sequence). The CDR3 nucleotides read TGTGCCAGTAGTCAGGGTGACTTTTACAATGAGCAGTTCTTC. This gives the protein CASSQGDFYNEQFF.

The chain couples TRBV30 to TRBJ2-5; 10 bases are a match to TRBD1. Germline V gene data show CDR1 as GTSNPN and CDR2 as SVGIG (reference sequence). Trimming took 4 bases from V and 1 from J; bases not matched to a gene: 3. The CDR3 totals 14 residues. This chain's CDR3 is CAWNDRGLQETQYF. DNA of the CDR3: TGTGCCTGGAACGACAGGGGGCTCCAAGAGACCCAGTACTTC.

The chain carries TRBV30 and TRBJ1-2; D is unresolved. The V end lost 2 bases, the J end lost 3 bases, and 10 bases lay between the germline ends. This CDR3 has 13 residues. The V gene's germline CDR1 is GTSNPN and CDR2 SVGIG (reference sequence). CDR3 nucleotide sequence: TGTGCCTGGAGTCACGAGGGAGACTATGGCTACACCTTC. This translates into CAWSHEGDYGYTF.

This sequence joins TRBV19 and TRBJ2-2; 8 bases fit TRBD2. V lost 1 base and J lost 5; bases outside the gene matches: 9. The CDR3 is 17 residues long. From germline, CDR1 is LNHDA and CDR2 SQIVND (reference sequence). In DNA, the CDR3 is TGTGCCAGTAGTATAGTGCGCGGACTAGCAATTACCGGGGAGCTGTTTTTT. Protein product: CASSIVRGLAITGELFF.

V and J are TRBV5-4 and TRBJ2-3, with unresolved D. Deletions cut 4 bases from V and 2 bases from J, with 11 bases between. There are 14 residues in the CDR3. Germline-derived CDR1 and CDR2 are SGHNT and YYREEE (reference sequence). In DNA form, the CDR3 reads TGTGCCAGCAGCCCGTTCGACTCCACAGATACGCAGTATTTT. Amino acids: CASSPFDSTDTQYF.

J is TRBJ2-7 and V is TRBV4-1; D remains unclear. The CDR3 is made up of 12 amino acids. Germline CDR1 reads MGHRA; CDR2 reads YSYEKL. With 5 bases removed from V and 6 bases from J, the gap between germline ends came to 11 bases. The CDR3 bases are TGCGCCAGCAGCAAACCCACGAGCGAGCAGTACTTC. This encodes CASSKPTSEQYF.

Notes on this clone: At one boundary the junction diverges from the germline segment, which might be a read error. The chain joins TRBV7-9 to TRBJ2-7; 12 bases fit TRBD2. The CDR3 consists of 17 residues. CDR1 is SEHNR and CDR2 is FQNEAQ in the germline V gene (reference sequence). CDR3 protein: CSSRGPTLGLAGSGQYF. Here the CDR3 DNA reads TGTTCCAGCCGGGGACCAACCCTCGGACTAGCGGGAAGCGGGCAGTACTTC.

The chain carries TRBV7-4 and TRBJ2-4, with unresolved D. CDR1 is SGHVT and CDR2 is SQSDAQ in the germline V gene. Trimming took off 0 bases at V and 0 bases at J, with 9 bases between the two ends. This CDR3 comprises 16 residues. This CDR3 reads CASSLASCLAKNIQYF. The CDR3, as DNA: TGTGCCAGCAGCTTAGCCTCCTGTTTAGCCAAAAACATTCAGTACTTC.

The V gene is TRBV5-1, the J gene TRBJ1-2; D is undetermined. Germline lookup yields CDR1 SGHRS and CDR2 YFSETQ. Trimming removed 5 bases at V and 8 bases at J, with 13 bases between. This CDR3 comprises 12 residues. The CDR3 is CASRRDVEGYTF. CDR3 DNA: TGCGCCAGCAGGCGCGACGTGGAGGGCTACACCTTC.

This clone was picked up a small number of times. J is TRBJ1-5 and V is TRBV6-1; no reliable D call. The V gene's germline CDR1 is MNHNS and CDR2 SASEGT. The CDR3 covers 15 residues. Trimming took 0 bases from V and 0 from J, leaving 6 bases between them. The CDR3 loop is CASSEANSSNQPQHF. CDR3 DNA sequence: TGTGCCAGCAGTGAAGCGAACAGTAGCAATCAGCCCCAGCATTTT.

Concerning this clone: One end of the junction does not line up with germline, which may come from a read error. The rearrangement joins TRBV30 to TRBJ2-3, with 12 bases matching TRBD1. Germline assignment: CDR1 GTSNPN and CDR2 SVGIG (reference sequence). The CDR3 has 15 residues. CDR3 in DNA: TGTGCCGGGAGGGACAGGGGGCGTCTGGTAGATACGCAGTATTTT. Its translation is CAGRDRGRLVDTQYF.

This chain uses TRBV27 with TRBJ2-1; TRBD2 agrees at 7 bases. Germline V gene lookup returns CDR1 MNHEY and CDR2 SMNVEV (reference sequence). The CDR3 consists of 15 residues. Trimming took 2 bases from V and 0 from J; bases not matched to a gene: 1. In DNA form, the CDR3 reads TGTGCCAGCAGTTTAGGCGGGGGCTCCTACAATGAGCAGTTCTTC. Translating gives CASSLGGGSYNEQFF.

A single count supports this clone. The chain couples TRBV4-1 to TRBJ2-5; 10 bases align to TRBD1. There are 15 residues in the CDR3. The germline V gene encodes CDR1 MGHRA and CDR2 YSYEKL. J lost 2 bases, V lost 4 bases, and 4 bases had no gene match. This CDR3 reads CASSPGTGVQETQYF. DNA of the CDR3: TGCGCCAGCAGCCCTGGGACAGGGGTACAAGAGACCCAGTACTTC.

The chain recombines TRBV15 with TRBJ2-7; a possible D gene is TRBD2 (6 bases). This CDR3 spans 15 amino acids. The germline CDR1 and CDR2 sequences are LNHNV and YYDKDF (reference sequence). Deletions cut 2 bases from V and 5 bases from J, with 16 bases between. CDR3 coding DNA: TGTGCCACCAGCAGACGATCTGGGGGAGGAAACGAGCAGTACTTC. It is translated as CATSRRSGGGNEQYF. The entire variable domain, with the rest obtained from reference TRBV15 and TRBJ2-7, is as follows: DAMVIQNPRYQVTQFGKPVTLSCSQTLNHNVMYWYQQKSSQAPKLLFHYYDKDFNNEADTPDNFQSRRPNTSFCFLDIRSPGLGDTAMYLCATSRRSGGGNEQYFGPGTRLTVT.

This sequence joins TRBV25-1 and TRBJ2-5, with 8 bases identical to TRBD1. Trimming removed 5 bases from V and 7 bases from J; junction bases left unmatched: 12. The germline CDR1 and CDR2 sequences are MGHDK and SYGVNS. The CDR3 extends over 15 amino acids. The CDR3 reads CASSQDRGVEGTQYF. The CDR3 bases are TGTGCCAGCAGTCAAGACAGGGGAGTGGAAGGGACCCAGTACTTC. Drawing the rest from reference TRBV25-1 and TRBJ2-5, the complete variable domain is EADIYQTPRYLVIGTGKKITLECSQTMGHDKMYWYQQDPGMELHLIHYSYGVNSTEKGDLSSESTVSRIRTEHFPLTLESARPSHTSQYLCASSQDRGVEGTQYFGPGTRLLVL.

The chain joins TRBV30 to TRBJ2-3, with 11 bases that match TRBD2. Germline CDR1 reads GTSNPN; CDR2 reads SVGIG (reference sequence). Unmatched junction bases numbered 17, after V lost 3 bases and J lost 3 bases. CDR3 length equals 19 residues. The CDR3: CAWSRDRAVAGGRTDTQYF. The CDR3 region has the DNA TGTGCCTGGAGCCGGGACAGGGCGGTAGCGGGGGGGCGTACAGATACGCAGTATTTT.

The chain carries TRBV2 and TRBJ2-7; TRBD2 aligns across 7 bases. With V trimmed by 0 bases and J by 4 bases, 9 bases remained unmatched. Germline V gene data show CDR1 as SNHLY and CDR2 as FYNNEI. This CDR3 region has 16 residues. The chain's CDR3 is CASSEAWASGWYEQYF. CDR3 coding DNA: TGTGCCAGCAGTGAAGCGTGGGCTAGCGGTTGGTACGAGCAGTACTTC.

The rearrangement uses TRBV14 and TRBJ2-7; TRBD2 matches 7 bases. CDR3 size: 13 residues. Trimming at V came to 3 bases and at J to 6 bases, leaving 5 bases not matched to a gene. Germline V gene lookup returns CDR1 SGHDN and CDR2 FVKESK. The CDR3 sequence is CASSQTRLAEQYF. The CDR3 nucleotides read TGTGCCAGCAGCCAGACCAGACTAGCCGAGCAGTACTTC. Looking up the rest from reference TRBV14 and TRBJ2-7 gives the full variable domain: EAGVTQFPSHSVIEKGQTVTLRCDPISGHDNLYWYRRVMGKEIKFLLHFVKESKQDESGMPNNRFLAERTGGTYSTLKVQPAELEDSGVYFCASSQTRLAEQYFGPGTRLTVT.

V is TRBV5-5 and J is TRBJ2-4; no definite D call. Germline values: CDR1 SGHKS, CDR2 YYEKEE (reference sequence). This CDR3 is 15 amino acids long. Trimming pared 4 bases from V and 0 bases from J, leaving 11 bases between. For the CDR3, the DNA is TGTGCCAGCAGCCGGAGTCGGAAAGCCAAAAACATTCAGTACTTC. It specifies CASSRSRKAKNIQYF. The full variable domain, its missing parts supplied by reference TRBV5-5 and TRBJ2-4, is DAGVTQSPTHLIKTRGQQVTLRCSPISGHKSVSWYQQVLGQGPQFIFQYYEKEERGRGNFPDRFSARQFPNYSSELNVNALLLGDSALYLCASSRSRKAKNIQYFGAGTRLSVL.

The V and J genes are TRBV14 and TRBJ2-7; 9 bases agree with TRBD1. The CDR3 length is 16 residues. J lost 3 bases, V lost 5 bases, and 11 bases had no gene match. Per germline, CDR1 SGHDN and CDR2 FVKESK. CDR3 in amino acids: CASSSHRGRVDYEQYF. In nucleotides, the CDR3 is TGTGCCAGCAGCTCACACAGGGGGCGCGTCGACTACGAGCAGTACTTC. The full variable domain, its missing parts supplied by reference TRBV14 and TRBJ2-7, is EAGVTQFPSHSVIEKGQTVTLRCDPISGHDNLYWYRRVMGKEIKFLLHFVKESKQDESGMPNNRFLAERTGGTYSTLKVQPAELEDSGVYFCASSSHRGRVDYEQYFGPGTRLTVT.